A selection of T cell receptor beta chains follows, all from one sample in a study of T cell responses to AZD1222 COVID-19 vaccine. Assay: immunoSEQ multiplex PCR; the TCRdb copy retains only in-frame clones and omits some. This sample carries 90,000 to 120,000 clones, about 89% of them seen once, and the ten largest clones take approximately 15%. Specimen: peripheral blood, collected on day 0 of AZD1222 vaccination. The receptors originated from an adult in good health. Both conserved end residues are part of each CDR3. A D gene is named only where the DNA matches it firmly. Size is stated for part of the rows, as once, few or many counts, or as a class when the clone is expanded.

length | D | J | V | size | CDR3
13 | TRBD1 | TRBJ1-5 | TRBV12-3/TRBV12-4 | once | CASSRQGNQPQHF
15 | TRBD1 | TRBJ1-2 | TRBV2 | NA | CASSLGQGRFYGYTF
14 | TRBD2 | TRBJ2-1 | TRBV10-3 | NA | CAIRSGSSYNEQFF
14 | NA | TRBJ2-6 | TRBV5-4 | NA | CASSSTSGANVLTF
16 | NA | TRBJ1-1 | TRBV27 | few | CASSFYITETGTEAFF
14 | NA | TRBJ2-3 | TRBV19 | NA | CASSIGQGTDTQYF
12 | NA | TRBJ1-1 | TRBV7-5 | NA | CARSEGTGEAFF
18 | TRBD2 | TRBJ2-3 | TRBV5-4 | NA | CASSLGLAGGLSTDTQYF
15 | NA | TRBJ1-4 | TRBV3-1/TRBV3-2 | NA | CASSASPQSGEKLFF
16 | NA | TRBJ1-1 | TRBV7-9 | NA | CASSLASGDVNTEAFF
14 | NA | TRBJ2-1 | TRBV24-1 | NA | CATSDQSQGNEQFF
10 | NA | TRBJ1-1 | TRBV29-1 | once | CSVRDTEAFF
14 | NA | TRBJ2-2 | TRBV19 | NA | CASSISSGVRELFF
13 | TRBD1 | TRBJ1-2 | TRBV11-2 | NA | CASSPDRGFGYTF
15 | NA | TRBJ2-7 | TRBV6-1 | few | CASSESAGSSYEQYF
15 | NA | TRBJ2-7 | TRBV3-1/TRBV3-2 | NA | CASSQDGATTYEQYF
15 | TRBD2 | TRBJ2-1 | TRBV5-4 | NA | CASAAASGPYNEQFF
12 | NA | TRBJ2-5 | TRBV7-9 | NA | CASSFSGETQYF
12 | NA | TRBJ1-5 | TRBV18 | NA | CASSPSGEPQHF
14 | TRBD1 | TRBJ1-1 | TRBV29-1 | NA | CSVALQGLGTEAFF
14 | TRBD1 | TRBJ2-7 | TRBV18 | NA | CASSPGTGTYEQYF
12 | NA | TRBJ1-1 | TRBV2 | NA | CASSTLGAEAFF
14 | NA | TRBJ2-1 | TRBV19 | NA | CASSMGGGPNEQFF
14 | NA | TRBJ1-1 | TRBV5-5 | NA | CASSYGGRNTEAFF
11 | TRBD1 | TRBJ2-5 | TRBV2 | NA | CASTGGETQYF
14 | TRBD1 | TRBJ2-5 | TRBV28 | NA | CASSLDRGRETQYF
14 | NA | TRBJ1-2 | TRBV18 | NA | CASSPGLSGDGYTF
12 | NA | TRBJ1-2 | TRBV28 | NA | CASSFTSYGYTF
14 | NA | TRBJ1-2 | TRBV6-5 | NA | CASSQDRGDYGYTF
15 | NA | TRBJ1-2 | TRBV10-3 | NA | CAIGDILLRNYGYTF
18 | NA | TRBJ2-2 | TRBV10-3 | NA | CAISDPRLAPANTGELFF
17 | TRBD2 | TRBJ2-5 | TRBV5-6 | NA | CASSLETSGGLRETQYF
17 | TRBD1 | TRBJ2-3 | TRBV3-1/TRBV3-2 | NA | CASSGRQGKTLVDTQYF
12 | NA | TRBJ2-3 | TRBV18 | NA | CASSLDWDTQYF
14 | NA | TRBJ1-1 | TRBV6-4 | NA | CASSDSLKNTEAFF
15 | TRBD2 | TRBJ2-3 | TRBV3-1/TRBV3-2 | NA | CASSRAGVLGDTQYF
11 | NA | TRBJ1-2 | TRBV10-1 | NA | CATGALWGYTF
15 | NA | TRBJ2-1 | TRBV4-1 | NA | CASSQGPSSYNEQFF
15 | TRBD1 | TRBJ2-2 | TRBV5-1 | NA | CASSLANRGTGELFF
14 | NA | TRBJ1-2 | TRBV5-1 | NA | CASSKSTALYGYTF
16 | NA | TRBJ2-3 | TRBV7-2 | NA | CASSKYGAASTDTQYF
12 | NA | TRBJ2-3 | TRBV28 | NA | CAIRDSTDTQYF
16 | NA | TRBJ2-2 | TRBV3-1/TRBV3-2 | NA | CASSLRDRFGSGELFF
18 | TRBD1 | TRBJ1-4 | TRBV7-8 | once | CASTFRAGGFTTNEKLFF
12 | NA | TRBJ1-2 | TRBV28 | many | CASSPQGYGYTF
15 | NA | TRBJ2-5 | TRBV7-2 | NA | CASSLALGDQETQYF
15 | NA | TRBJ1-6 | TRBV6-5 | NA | CASSQVFGGASPLHF
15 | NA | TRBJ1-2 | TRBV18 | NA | CASSPDRTVGYGYTF
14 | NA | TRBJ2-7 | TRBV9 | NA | CASSPHALSYEQYF
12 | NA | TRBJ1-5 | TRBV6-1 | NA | CASSEISQPQHF
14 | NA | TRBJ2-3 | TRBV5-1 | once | CASSFSNGPDTQYF
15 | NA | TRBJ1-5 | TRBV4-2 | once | CASSQDRTFGQPQHF
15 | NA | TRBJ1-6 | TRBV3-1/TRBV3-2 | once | CASSQETGNNSPLHF
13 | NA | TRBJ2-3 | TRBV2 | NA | CASGPGGTDTQYF
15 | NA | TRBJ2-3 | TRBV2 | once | CASSDGFLDPDTQYF
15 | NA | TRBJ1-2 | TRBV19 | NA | CASSIEGEVGYGYTF
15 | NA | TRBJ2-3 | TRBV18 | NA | CASSSNSGLTDTQYF
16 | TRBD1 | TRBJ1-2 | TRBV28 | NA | CASSFKGQGWHYGYTF